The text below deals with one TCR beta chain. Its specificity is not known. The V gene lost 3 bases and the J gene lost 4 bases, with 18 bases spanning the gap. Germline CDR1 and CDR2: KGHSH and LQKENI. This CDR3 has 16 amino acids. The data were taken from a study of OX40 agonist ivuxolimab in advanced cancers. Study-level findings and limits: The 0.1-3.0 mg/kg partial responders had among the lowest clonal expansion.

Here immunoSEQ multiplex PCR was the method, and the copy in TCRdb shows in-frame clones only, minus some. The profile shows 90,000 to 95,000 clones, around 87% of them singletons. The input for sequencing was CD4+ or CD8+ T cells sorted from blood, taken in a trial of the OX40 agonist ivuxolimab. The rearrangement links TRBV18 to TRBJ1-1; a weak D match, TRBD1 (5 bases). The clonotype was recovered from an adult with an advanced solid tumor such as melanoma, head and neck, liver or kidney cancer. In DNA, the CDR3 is TGTGCCAGCTCACCGAGGGGCGGCGTATATGGCACTGAAGCTTTCTTT. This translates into CASSPRGGVYGTEAFF.